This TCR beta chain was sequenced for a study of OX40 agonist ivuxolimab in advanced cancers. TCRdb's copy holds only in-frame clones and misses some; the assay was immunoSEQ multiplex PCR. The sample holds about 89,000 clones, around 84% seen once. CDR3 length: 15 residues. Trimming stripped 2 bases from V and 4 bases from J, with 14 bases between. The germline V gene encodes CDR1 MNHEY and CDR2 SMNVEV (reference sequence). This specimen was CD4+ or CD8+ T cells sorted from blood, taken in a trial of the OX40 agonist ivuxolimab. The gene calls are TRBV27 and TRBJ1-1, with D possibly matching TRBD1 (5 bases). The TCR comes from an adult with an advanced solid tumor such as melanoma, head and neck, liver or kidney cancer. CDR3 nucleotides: TGTGCCAGCAGTTTAAAAGCGGGGAGGGGCACTGAAGCTTTCTTT. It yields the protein CASSLKAGRGTEAFF.